This TCR beta chain derives from a study of shared clonotypes between healthy human individuals. Study context: A couple of female and three male donors aged 18 to 49 were enrolled. Per donor, CD8 memory used one plate, CD8 naive used two, CD4 memory used three and CD4 naive used three.

In the naive CD8 group, cells lacked CD45RO and were positively selected for CCR7, so terminally differentiated effector memory CD45RA+ cells were left out. Germline-derived CDR1 and CDR2 are SGHTA and FQGNSA. This CDR3 has 15 residues. After removal of 5 bases from V and 1 base from J, the junction contained 5 bases not matched to a gene. The input for sorted-subset replicate PCRs was approximately 210 ng DNA, tens of thousands of T cell genomes. In the authors' workflow: As immunoSEQ supplied junction-only sequences (without quality scores), filtering differed. Assay: immunoSEQ multiplex PCR; the TCRdb copy retains only in-frame clones and omits some. V, J and clone size were drawn from that table, and D and trimming were deduced from the DNA. The repertoire consists of about 2 million clones, with just under 95% occurring once and the leading ten covering 0.85% to 1.2%.

This TCR derives from a young man in good health. The chain couples TRBV7-2 to TRBJ2-1, with TRBD1 matching over 7 bases. The specimen sequenced was naive CD8+ T cells sorted from blood. The CDR3 loop is CASSGRQGSYNEQFF. CDR3 in DNA: TGTGCCAGCAGCGGACGACAGGGATCCTACAATGAGCAGTTCTTC.